This paragraph covers one TCR beta chain sequence. The antigen is undetermined. With 60 Vbeta and 13 Jbeta primers, the PCR was carried out. Libraries were prepared by immunoSEQ multiplex PCR; TCRdb keeps only in-frame clonotypes and omits some of them. The sample includes over 150,000 clones, around 85% of them seen just once. The data were taken from a study of cytomegalovirus exposure and HLA in healthy donors. The study, taken as a whole, reports: Earlier analysis found most TCR beta V segments productive about 87% or about 30% of the time.

Germline V gene data show CDR1 as LGHNT and CDR2 as FRNRAP. The CDR3 is made up of 17 amino acids. V was trimmed by 0 bases and J by 1 base, leaving 12 bases between them. Sampled while nominally healthy, donors likely had unrecorded immune exposures. This sequence originates from a man between 40 and 49 years old in good health and CMV-seronegative. The chain employs TRBV12-5 and TRBJ2-2; possible D gene TRBD2, 6 bases. Sequenced material: PBMCs. CDR3 in amino acids: CASGLVIGDLNTGELFF. CDR3 nucleotides: TGTGCTAGTGGTTTGGTAATTGGGGACTTGAACACCGGGGAGCTGTTTTTT.